The clone carrying this T cell receptor (beta chain) was seen a handful of times. Its antigen is as yet unknown. In TCRdb, the 5' RACE reads were re-called with MiXCR into one record per CDR3 protein. The table records 310,000 or so distinct CDR3 sequences, less than 9.5% of them present only once. This sample was included in a study of identical twins. General study results and limits: Twin pairs' shared out-of-frame alpha sequences were enriched in low generation probability. In drawing conclusions, the study used cross-sectional statistical analysis and did not follow the same donors.

The CDR3 is 16 residues long. With 1 base clipped from V and 6 bases from J, the junction kept 6 bases outside the gene matches. CDR1 is LGHDT, CDR2 YNNKEL, per germline (reference sequence). The same sample was also studied in work on yellow fever vaccine responses in identical twins.

The material sequenced was CD8+ T cells sorted from blood. The TCR was taken from a woman aged 18-29 years in good health. This chain joins TRBV3-1 and TRBJ2-5; the match to TRBD2 covers 12 bases. CDR3 sequence: CASSQGTSGVKKTQYF. The DNA for the CDR3 is TGTGCCAGCAGCCAAGGGACTAGCGGGGTCAAGAAGACCCAGTACTTC.